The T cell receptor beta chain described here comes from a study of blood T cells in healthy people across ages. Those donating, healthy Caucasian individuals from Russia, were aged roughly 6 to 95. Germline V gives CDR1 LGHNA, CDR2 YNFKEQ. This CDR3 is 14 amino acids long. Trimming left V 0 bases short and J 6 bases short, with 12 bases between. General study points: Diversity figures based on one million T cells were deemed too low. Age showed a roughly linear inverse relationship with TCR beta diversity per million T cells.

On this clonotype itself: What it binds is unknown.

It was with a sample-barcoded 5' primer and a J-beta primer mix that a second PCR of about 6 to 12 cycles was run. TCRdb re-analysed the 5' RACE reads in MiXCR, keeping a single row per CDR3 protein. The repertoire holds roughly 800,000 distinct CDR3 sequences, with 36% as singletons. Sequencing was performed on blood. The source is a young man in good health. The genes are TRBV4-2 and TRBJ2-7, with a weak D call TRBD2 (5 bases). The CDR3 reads CASSQDRSAGEQYF. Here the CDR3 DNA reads TGTGCCAGCAGCCAAGATAGGTCGGCGGGCGAGCAGTACTTC.